Presented here are 24 T cell receptor beta chains from one specimen sequenced in a study of T cell repertoires in cytomegalovirus infection. Antigen specificity for these receptors is unknown. One entry per CDR3 protein results from TCRdb running MiXCR on the reads. The data hold hundreds of thousands of distinct CDR3 sequences, with about a third observed a single time. The sequences come from cultured CD8+ T cells from PBMCs, collected from culture after CMV antigen stimulation. Receptors were obtained from a human donor in good health (CMV status not recorded). Some clones in this sample may be carry-over from other donors' samples.

This clonotype was found a few times. The rearrangement uses TRBV7-9 and TRBJ2-1; a possible D gene is TRBD2 (6 bases). V was pared by 1 base and J by 3 bases, with 13 bases between. Germline V gene data show CDR1 as SEHNR and CDR2 as FQNEAQ (reference sequence). The CDR3 spans 16 residues. The CDR3 here is CASSLGGEYFYNEQFF. DNA of the CDR3: TGTGCCAGCAGCTTAGGGGGGGAGTATTTCTACAATGAGCAGTTCTTC.

Comments on this clonotype: Sequence at one end of the junction differs from germline and may be a read error. The chain couples TRBV7-6 to TRBJ1-1; D gene ambiguous. Germline CDR1 and CDR2: SGHVS and FNYEAQ. This CDR3 region has 15 residues. CDR3 sequence: CASSLANGGYTEALF. CDR3 nucleotide sequence: TGTGCCAGCAGCTTAGCGAACGGAGGATACACTGAAGCTCTCTTT.

About this clonotype: This clone may be a read error of a much larger clone one base away. The genes are TRBV7-6 and TRBJ2-7, with TRBD2 matching over 12 bases. CDR3 length: 14 residues. In germline, CDR1 is SGHVS, CDR2 FNYEAQ. CDR3 amino acids: CTSSQGLAGYEQYF. The CDR3 DNA sequence: TGTACCAGCAGCCAAGGACTAGCGGGGTACGAGCAGTACTTC. Full variable domain (rest looked up from reference TRBV7-6 and TRBJ2-7): GAGVSQSPRYKVTKRGQDVALRCDPISGHVSLYWYRQALGQGPEFLTYFNYEAQQDKSGLPNDRFSAERPEGSISTLTIQRTEQRDSAMYRCTSSQGLAGYEQYFGPGTRLTVT.

The V gene is TRBV27, the J gene TRBJ2-1; 8 nucleotides line up with TRBD2. The V gene end was trimmed by 7 bases and the J gene end by 8 bases; junction bases not matched to a gene: 13. The CDR3 covers 15 residues. Germline CDR1 reads MNHEY; CDR2 reads SMNVEV (reference sequence). The DNA of the CDR3 is TGTGCCAGCACCGAGGGCGGGGGGCCTAACGATGAGCAGTTCTTC. It encodes CASTEGGGPNDEQFF.

This rearrangement joins TRBV5-1 to TRBJ1-1; D remains ambiguous. The CDR3 extends over 15 amino acids. Germline CDR1 and CDR2: SGHRS and YFSETQ. The ends were cut back, 0 bases at V and 6 bases at J, with 15 bases in the middle. CDR3 bases: TGCGCCAGCAGCTTGGAGGGAGAGAGAAGAGCTGAAGCTTTCTTT. Encoded protein: CASSLEGERRAEAFF.

CDR3 nucleotides: TGTGCCAGTAGTATAAGAGCCTCCATGAACACTGAAGCTTTCTTT. Translated, it gives CASSIRASMNTEAFF. V is TRBV19 and J is TRBJ1-1; D not certain. In germline, CDR1 is LNHDA, CDR2 SQIVND (reference sequence). The CDR3 loop spans 15 amino acids. The V end was cut by 2 bases, the J end by 0 bases, with 10 bases between.

V and J are TRBV12-3 or TRBV12-4 and TRBJ2-3, with D uncertain. This CDR3 comprises 13 residues. Trimming took 6 bases from V and 6 from J, leaving 13 bases between them. The DNA for the CDR3 is TGTGCCAGCAGCCCAAGGAATTCGGATACGCAGTATTTT. Its protein product is CASSPRNSDTQYF.

This chain uses TRBV20-1 with TRBJ1-3; D is undetermined. Trimming took off 0 bases at V and 3 bases at J, with 6 bases between the two ends. Germline V gene data show CDR1 as DFQATT and CDR2 as SNEGSKA (reference sequence). The length of the CDR3 is 13 residues. The CDR3 region is CSARDLNGNTIYF. The CDR3, as DNA: TGCAGTGCTAGAGATTTAAATGGAAACACCATATATTTT.

The chain carries TRBV28 and TRBJ2-2; 8 nucleotides match TRBD1. Germline lookup yields CDR1 MDHEN and CDR2 SYDVKM. V lost 5 bases to trimming and J lost 4 bases; unmatched junction nucleotides: 3. There are 14 residues in the CDR3. This CDR3 reads CASSHRGTTGELFF. CDR3 DNA: TGTGCCAGCAGTCACAGGGGGACCACCGGGGAGCTGTTTTTT.

The genes are TRBV6-2 or TRBV6-3 and TRBJ2-5; possibly TRBD2 for D (5 bases). Germline assignment: CDR1 MNHEY and CDR2 SVGEGT. The CDR3 is 13 amino acids. V was trimmed by 6 bases and J by 4 bases, leaving 12 bases between them. CDR3 nucleotides: TGTGCCAGCAGCGTCGGGAAGCGAGAGACCCAGTACTTC. This encodes CASSVGKRETQYF.

This chain joins TRBV24-1 and TRBJ2-1; 7 nucleotides align to TRBD1. Germline V gene data show CDR1 as KGHDR and CDR2 as SFDVKD. The trim removed 3 bases at V and 8 bases at J, leaving 9 bases unmatched. The CDR3 sequence is 15 residues long. The CDR3 loop reads CATSDPQRGGDEQFF. The CDR3 DNA sequence: TGTGCCACCAGTGATCCCCAGCGAGGGGGCGATGAGCAGTTCTTC.

Only a few counts were recorded for this clonotype. V gene TRBV5-4 combines with J gene TRBJ2-1; D not resolved. The CDR3 covers 15 residues. The germline CDR1 and CDR2 sequences are SGHNT and YYREEE (reference sequence). V lost 1 base, J lost 2 bases, and 10 bases lay in between. As DNA, the CDR3 is TGTGCCAGCAGCTTGTATGATAATCCCTACAATGAGCAGTTCTTC. Translation gives CASSLYDNPYNEQFF.

A few counts support this clonotype. The CDR3 is CASSIWETPGGEKLFF. The CDR3 coding sequence is TGTGCCAGTAGTATTTGGGAGACACCGGGTGGAGAAAAACTGTTTTTT. J is TRBJ1-4 and V is TRBV19; D is uncertain. V dropped 3 bases and J dropped 8 bases, with 19 bases sitting between them. CDR1 is LNHDA and CDR2 is SQIVND in the germline V gene (reference sequence). This CDR3 region has 16 residues.

The chain's CDR3 is CASSLNRGFWEYF. Written as DNA, the CDR3 is TGTGCCAGCAGCCTAAACAGGGGATTTTGGGAGTATTTT. The chain carries TRBV12-3 or TRBV12-4 and TRBJ2-3; 7 bases match TRBD1. J gave up 13 bases and V 6 bases, and 13 bases lay outside the gene matches. This CDR3 spans 13 amino acids.

This clonotype was observed many times. The chain uses TRBV7-9 and TRBJ1-4; D unclear. The germline V gene encodes CDR1 SEHNR and CDR2 FQNEAQ (reference sequence). Trimming removed 0 bases at V and 0 bases at J, with 8 bases between. The CDR3 runs to 16 residues. The CDR3 is CASSLALEATNEKLFF. The CDR3 DNA reads as TGTGCCAGCAGCTTAGCGCTGGAGGCAACTAATGAAAAACTGTTTTTT.

This clonotype was seen ten or more times. This chain links TRBV7-9 with TRBJ2-1, with D hard to call. Germline-derived CDR1 and CDR2 are SEHNR and FQNEAQ (reference sequence). This CDR3 is 13 amino acids long. V was pared by 1 base and J by 9 bases, with 10 bases between. DNA of the CDR3: TGTGCCAGCAGCTTAGACGGCCCCGGTGAGCAGTTCTTC. Translating gives CASSLDGPGEQFF.

J is TRBJ2-2 and V is TRBV5-1, with D perhaps TRBD1 or TRBD2 (6 bases each). Between the trimmed V and J ends, which lost 6 bases and 4 bases, there was a span of 25 bases. The CDR3 contains 18 residues. CDR1 is SGHRS and CDR2 is YFSETQ in the germline V gene. The CDR3 region is CASTFGWIPGAATGELFF. In nucleotides, the CDR3 is TGCGCCAGCACCTTTGGTTGGATTCCGGGGGCGGCCACCGGGGAGCTGTTTTTT.

This chain uses TRBV5-6 with TRBJ2-7, with TRBD2 matching 8 bases. Trimming took 3 bases from V and 6 from J; bases not matched to a gene: 5. The CDR3 consists of 13 residues. Germline assignment: CDR1 SGHDT and CDR2 YYEEEE. CDR3 nucleotide sequence: TGTGCCAGCAGCTCGGGAAGCGGGGGCGAGCAGTACTTC. Translation: CASSSGSGGEQYF.

This clonotype was found a few times. The chain links TRBV12-3 or TRBV12-4 to TRBJ2-4, with D perhaps TRBD1 (5 bases). The CDR3 consists of 12 residues. Trimming removed 6 bases at V and 8 bases at J, with 11 bases between. DNA for the CDR3: TGTGCCAGCAGCCCAGGACACGACATTCAGTACTTC. Translating gives CASSPGHDIQYF.

V usage is TRBV15 and J usage is TRBJ2-7; D not certain. Germline V gene lookup returns CDR1 LNHNV and CDR2 YYDKDF (reference sequence). The CDR3 loop spans 14 amino acids. Trimming shortened V by 1 base and J by 0 bases, and 7 bases separated the two germline ends. In DNA, the CDR3 is TGTGCCACCAGCAGAGTAGAAAGCTCCTACGAGCAGTACGTC. It codes for CATSRVESSYEQYV.

The chain couples TRBV12-3 or TRBV12-4 to TRBJ2-4; 8 bases map to TRBD1. CDR3 length equals 12 residues. Trimming took 9 bases from V and 10 from J; bases not matched to a gene: 8. CDR3 protein: CASRQGSLIQYF. CDR3 bases: TGTGCCAGTAGACAGGGGAGTCTTATTCAGTACTTC.

This chain links TRBV6-6 with TRBJ1-1, with a tentative D call TRBD1 (6 bases). Between the trimmed V and J ends, which lost 4 bases and 7 bases, there was a span of 22 bases. The CDR3 length is 16 residues. Germline CDR1 reads MNHNY; CDR2 reads SVGAGI (reference sequence). The CDR3 sequence: CASSFRDKYMNDEAFF. CDR3 nucleotides: TGTGCCAGCAGTTTCCGGGACAAATATATGAATGATGAAGCTTTCTTT.

This chain connects TRBV6-2 or TRBV6-3 to TRBJ1-1, with D unclear. V shed 10 bases and J shed 7 bases, with 19 bases lying between them. The CDR3 contains 13 residues. Per germline, CDR1 MNHEY and CDR2 SVGEGT. CDR3 amino acids: CATESPPTDEAFF. The CDR3 DNA sequence: TGTGCCACAGAAAGCCCTCCTACGGATGAAGCTTTCTTT.

This clonotype was seen a handful of times. The genes are TRBV7-9 and TRBJ2-2; D ambiguous. CDR3 length: 15 amino acids. Looked up from germline, CDR1 is SEHNR and CDR2 is FQNEAQ (reference sequence). V was cut by 5 bases and J by 4 bases, with 14 bases left in between. The CDR3 protein is CASSHARFTTGELFF. CDR3 bases: TGTGCCAGCAGCCACGCTAGATTTACCACCGGGGAGCTGTTTTTT.